This TCR beta chain was observed in a study of blood T cell repertoires in COVID-19 (dated by TCRdb to the early 2020s). The study in broad terms: The collaborator samples originated in the United States, Italy and Spain and spanned the acute and convalescent phases of COVID-19. The repertoires were released in a freely available public database intended as a resource for research on the immune response to SARS-CoV-2. Where available, HLA class I and class II types were taken from metadata supplied by the sample provider and were not determined by assay-based typing. Sample metadata almost always included a de-identified subject ID, COVID-19 status, age in years and sex. The samples were drawn from two sources: the first 160 participants of the ongoing ImmuneRACE study, and over 1,000 subjects contributed by 6 global collaborators. Subjects who had been exposed to COVID-19, were actively infected with it, or had recovered from it provided the deeply sampled blood TCRbeta repertoires that made up the dataset. The prospective study material was composed of cDNA or gDNA derived from T cells, B-cell-depleted T cells, or PBMCs. The study at large found these results: The quantity of clinical and demographic metadata differed by source and by participant and was supplied without curation.

Samples from volunteer blood donors who had recovered from COVID-19 were contributed by a second Seattle source. Collaborating institutions collected whole blood in K2EDTA tubes following their own protocols. For TCRbeta analysis, collaborator samples were shipped as frozen whole blood, as isolated PBMCs, or as DNA extracted from either sample type. The immunoSEQ Assay, a bias-controlled multiplex PCR, was used to amplify TCRbeta CDR3 regions from genomic DNA. Per the original workflow: Within the assay, amplification of reference gene primers was used to estimate how many nucleated cells each sample contained. Sequence reads were collapsed and filtered to measure the absolute abundance of every unique TCRbeta CDR3 rearrangement. For each sample, productive Simpson clonality was calculated by taking the square root of Simpson's diversity index across productive rearrangements. Drawn from immuneACCESS, this table holds only the in-frame rearrangements with V and J called that TCRdb kept. Clones are partly lost; checked studies trace under half to an unresolved V gene and leave the rest unexplained. The V and J calls and clone size come from that table; D and trimming were worked out from the DNA. This sample comprises fewer than 350,000 clones, approximately 89% of them detected only once. Roughly 8% of the sample belongs to the ten largest clones.

CDR1 and CDR2 are read off the germline V gene as LGHNA and YSLEER. The CDR3 contains 15 residues, cysteine and phenylalanine counted. Here the CDR3 DNA is all that survives: 45 bases in frame from base 1. Clipping removes 0 bases from V and 7 bases from J, with 5 as the unmatched junction base count. About this clone: Its antigen is currently not known. Base qualities are not at hand, and no much larger clone is one base apart.

The specimen sequenced was peripheral blood. The rearranged segments are TRBV4-3 and TRBJ2-2, with 7 bases matching TRBD2. The receptor's source is a woman between 50 and 59 years old who had recovered from COVID-19. The sequence in DNA is TGCGCCAGCAGCCAAGACGGACTAGGTATCGGGGAGCTGTTTTTT. Translated, this is CASSQDGLGIGELFF.